This T cell receptor (beta chain) was captured in a study of cytomegalovirus exposure and HLA in healthy donors. Study-wide context: Genetic ancestry analysis placed approximately 78% of the 400 or so donors that were genotyped in the Caucasian-associated cluster. Overall study results and limits: Reports indicated that the classifier achieved high specificity and sensitivity in diagnosing cytomegalovirus status. A later analysis showed HLA-associated TCR beta chains outstripping equally common others in clonal expansion.

Regarding this clone: Its antigen is not known.

With 60 Vbeta and 13 Jbeta primers, the PCR was carried out. The repertoire was sequenced with immunoSEQ multiplex PCR; TCRdb's copy has only in-frame clones and lacks some. With 75,000 to 95,000 clones in the sample, the ten largest clones hold less than 7%. V was clipped by 4 bases and J by 2 bases, with 21 bases between them. The CDR3 contains 17 residues. Germline V gene sequence: CDR1 MNHEY, CDR2 SMNVEV (reference sequence). The chain uses TRBV27 and TRBJ2-7, with D possibly TRBD2 on 6 matching bases. Sequenced: PBMCs. The sequence derives from a girl between 10 and 17 years old in good health and CMV-seropositive. CDR3 nucleotides: TGTGCCAGCAGTTCCGGACCGGGGAGGCCGATTCCCTACGAGCAGTACTTC. Residues: CASSSGPGRPIPYEQYF.